Described below is a single T cell receptor (beta chain) sequence and its context. Its target antigen remains unknown. Base quality data are lacking; no much larger clone is found one base away. Participants in the prospective study were enrolled through a virtual design, were aged about 18 to 90 years, and lived in 24 United States geographic areas. In the prospective study, participants were assigned to cohorts based on the clinical history participants reported in a screening survey and a study questionnaire. In the prospective study, whole blood, serum and a nasopharyngeal or oropharyngeal swab were collected from each participant by mobile phlebotomists. Participants in the prospective study had the option to provide additional blood draws and questionnaires over a 2-month period. Before DNA extraction, blood samples from the prospective study were shipped at room temperature or frozen. The data were obtained in a study of blood T cell repertoires in COVID-19 (dated by TCRdb to about 2020). General notes on the study: Samples covering the acute and convalescent phases of COVID-19 were provided by collaborators in the United States, Italy and Spain. HLA class I and class II types, where available, came from metadata supplied by the sample provider rather than from assay-based typing. A de-identified subject ID, COVID-19 status, age in years and sex were almost always included in the sample metadata. Deeply sampled blood TCRbeta repertoires from subjects exposed to, actively infected with, or recovered from COVID-19 were included in the dataset. A freely available public database, intended as a resource for researchers studying the immune response to SARS-CoV-2, is where the repertoires were released. The prospective study material was composed of cDNA or gDNA derived from T cells, B-cell-depleted T cells, or PBMCs. Samples were obtained from the ongoing ImmuneRACE study (first 160 participants) and from 1,200 or so subjects provided by 6 global collaborators. General conclusions and limits of the study: The amount of clinical and demographic metadata varied by source and participant and was provided uncurated.

TCRbeta CDR3 regions were amplified from genomic DNA by means of the immunoSEQ Assay, a bias-controlled multiplex PCR. The paper's processing steps were these. Nucleated cell counts per sample were estimated from amplification of reference gene primers within the assay. To quantify the absolute abundance of each unique TCRbeta CDR3 rearrangement, sequence reads were collapsed and filtered. For each sample, productive Simpson clonality was calculated by taking the square root of Simpson's diversity index across productive rearrangements. As stored in TCRdb, this immuneACCESS dataset retains in-frame rearrangements with V and J assigned. A fraction of the clones does not appear; measured against another copy, unresolved V genes explain less than half of the discrepancy, and the remainder lacks a known reason. The V and J calls and clone size were taken over from that table, and D and trimming were inferred from the DNA. The sample table holds 300,000 or so clones, of which about 86% were seen once. The ten largest clones take up around 4.2% of the sample.

This TCR derives from a woman in her thirties or forties with acute COVID-19. Sequencing used PBMCs or T cells enriched from blood (not recorded which).

The CDR3 protein: CASSIVYRAGANVLTF. Here is the DNA: TGTGCCAGTAGTATAGTTTACCGGGCTGGGGCCAACGTCCTGACTTTC. The chain joins TRBV19 to TRBJ2-6; the D gene identity is not certain. Based on the germline V gene (reference sequence), the CDR1 and CDR2 sequences are LNHDA and SQIVND. From cysteine to phenylalanine, the CDR3 is 16 amino acids long. Only the CDR3 DNA stays, 48 bases, in frame from base 1. The germline ends are 9 bases apart after V is trimmed by 1 base and J by 2 bases.